The 19 T cell receptor beta chains listed next were all sequenced from one sample in a study of patients and donors after allogeneic stem cell transplantation. MiXCR was run by TCRdb on the RT-PCR reads, yielding one entry per CDR3 protein. Of approximately 170,000 distinct CDR3 sequences listed, 30% are singletons. Sequenced material: blood, either unsorted or a sorted T cell fraction (not recorded which). The source is a human donor who was either an allogeneic HSCT recipient or a stem cell or donor lymphocyte infusion donor (not recorded which). It is not recorded whose cells these are; they may come from a transplant donor.

J is TRBJ2-5 and V is TRBV10-1; D might be TRBD1 or TRBD2, each matching 5 bases. The CDR3 is 11 residues long. The germline V gene encodes CDR1 WNHNN and CDR2 SYGVQD (reference sequence). With 8 bases removed from V and 4 bases from J, the gap between germline ends came to 8 bases. The DNA for the CDR3 is TGCGCCAGCGGGACGGCAGAGACCCAGTACTTC. This gives the protein CASGTAETQYF.

The V gene is TRBV20-1, the J gene TRBJ2-2; D remains ambiguous. CDR3 length equals 14 residues. Germline lookup yields CDR1 DFQATT and CDR2 SNEGSKA (reference sequence). V was pared by 2 bases and J by 6 bases, with 13 bases between. The CDR3 region is CSARSARAAGELFF. The CDR3, as DNA: TGCAGTGCTAGATCGGCCCGGGCCGCCGGGGAGCTGTTTTTT.

The chain is built from TRBV12-3 or TRBV12-4 and TRBJ2-1, with TRBD1 as a possible D gene (5 bases). The CDR3 runs to 12 residues. The ends were cut back, 6 bases at V and 7 bases at J, with 10 bases in the middle. CDR3 DNA: TGTGCCAGCAGCATAGGGGAAAATGAGCAGTTCTTC. Protein sequence: CASSIGENEQFF.

The chain recombines TRBV6-6 with TRBJ1-1; TRBD1 is a possible D gene (6 bases). Trimming shortened V by 11 bases and J by 5 bases, and 15 bases separated the two germline ends. Germline V gene data show CDR1 as MNHNY and CDR2 as SVGAGI (reference sequence). CDR3 size: 12 residues. The CDR3: CAGGKPRTEAFF. CDR3 DNA: TGTGCCGGGGGCAAACCGAGAACTGAAGCTTTCTTT.

V usage is TRBV2 and J usage is TRBJ1-5; TRBD1 agrees at 11 bases. Trimming at V came to 5 bases and at J to 5 bases, leaving 5 bases not matched to a gene. The CDR3 covers 15 residues. The germline V gene has CDR1 SNHLY and CDR2 FYNNEI. CDR3 protein: CASSQDRGRYQPQHF. CDR3 nucleotide sequence: TGTGCCAGCAGTCAGGACAGGGGGCGATATCAGCCCCAGCATTTT.

This clonotype was picked up a small number of times. The gene calls are TRBV12-3 or TRBV12-4 and TRBJ1-5; 8 bases map to TRBD1. V lost 3 bases, J lost 3 bases, and 13 bases stayed unmatched. CDR3 length: 18 residues. The CDR3 spells CASSFLPLGQAINQPQHF. Here the CDR3 DNA reads TGTGCCAGCAGTTTCTTACCCCTGGGACAGGCCATCAATCAGCCCCAGCATTTT.

The chain couples TRBV4-3 to TRBJ2-3; D gene uncertain. Germline V gene data show CDR1 as LGHNA and CDR2 as YSLEER. The CDR3 totals 13 residues. V lost 4 bases and J lost 4, with 9 bases in between. In nucleotides, the CDR3 is TGCGCCAGCAGCCTCCCGGGTGCAGATACGCAGTATTTT. As protein: CASSLPGADTQYF.

This chain uses TRBV11-2 with TRBJ1-5; unclear D gene. The V gene lost 5 bases and the J gene lost 2 bases, with 13 bases spanning the gap. CDR3 length equals 15 residues. The germline CDR1 and CDR2 sequences are SGHAT and FQNNGV. The CDR3 bases are TGTGCCAGCAGCCTCAAGAGCGGGGGCAATCAGCCCCAGCATTTT. Translating gives CASSLKSGGNQPQHF.

This clonotype was seen only a few times. V and J are TRBV11-2 and TRBJ2-2; D is unresolved. The CDR3 extends over 13 amino acids. CDR1 SGHAT and CDR2 FQNNGV come from the germline V gene. Trimming shortened V by 5 bases and J by 5 bases, and 9 bases separated the two germline ends. The CDR3 DNA reads as TGTGCCAGCAGCCCACTGGCGACCGGGGAGCTGTTTTTT. Encoded protein: CASSPLATGELFF.

The V and J genes are TRBV6-5 and TRBJ2-1, with TRBD2 matching 8 bases. CDR3 size: 13 residues. CDR1 is MNHEY and CDR2 is SVGAGI in the germline V gene. Trimming cost V 2 bases and J 10 bases; bases outside gene matches: 4. The CDR3 coding sequence is TGTGCCAGCAGTTACCGGGGGGGAGGGGAGCAGTTCTTC. Its protein product is CASSYRGGGEQFF.

This clonotype was detected a few times. Compared with germline, one end of the junction differs, possibly owing to a read error. The CDR3 DNA follows: TGTGCCACCAGTAGAGAAAGACAGAAGAATGGCTACACCTTC. Translating gives CATSRERQKNGYTF. The V call is TRBV15, the J call TRBJ1-2; D possibly corresponds to TRBD1 (5 bases). This CDR3 has 14 residues. Germline V CDR1 and CDR2: LNHNV, YYDKDF (reference sequence).

The chain has TRBV29-1 and TRBJ1-4; D possibly corresponds to TRBD1 (6 bases). The V gene lost 6 bases and the J gene lost 3 bases, with 14 bases spanning the gap. The germline V gene encodes CDR1 SQVTM and CDR2 ANQGSEA. The CDR3 length is 14 residues. The CDR3 region has the DNA TGCAGCGTCGTAGGGGGGGCGGCTAATGAAAAACTGTTTTTT. Translation gives CSVVGGAANEKLFF.

The V gene is TRBV7-9, the J gene TRBJ1-2; a weak D match, TRBD1 (5 bases). Looked up from germline, CDR1 is SEHNR and CDR2 is FQNEAQ (reference sequence). The CDR3 extends over 15 amino acids. V was pared by 2 bases and J by 3 bases, with 13 bases between. CDR3 loop: CASSLSQTVDYGYTF. The CDR3 region has the DNA TGTGCCAGCAGCTTAAGCCAGACAGTGGACTATGGCTACACCTTC.

In its sample, this clonotype was seen a few times. The J gene is TRBJ1-2, the V gene TRBV7-2; 8 bases align to TRBD1. J lost 0 bases, V lost 2 bases, and 2 bases had no gene match. Germline values: CDR1 SGHTA, CDR2 FQGNSA. CDR3 length equals 15 residues. The chain's CDR3 is CASSLRTGSNYGYTF. CDR3 coding DNA: TGTGCCAGCAGCTTACGGACAGGGTCTAACTATGGCTACACCTTC.

The chain employs TRBV20-1 and TRBJ2-3; D is unclear. Germline V gene data show CDR1 as DFQATT and CDR2 as SNEGSKA (reference sequence). V dropped 1 base and J dropped 1 base, with 3 bases sitting between them. The CDR3 length is 12 residues. CDR3 protein: CSARVGTDTQYF. CDR3 sequence (DNA): TGCAGTGCTAGAGTGGGCACAGATACGCAGTATTTT.

This chain joins TRBV5-6 and TRBJ2-7; 7 bases align to TRBD2. The trim removed 4 bases at V and 2 bases at J, leaving 12 bases unmatched. Looked up from germline, CDR1 is SGHDT and CDR2 is YYEEEE. The CDR3 consists of 16 residues. The CDR3 is CASSPLMGLSAYEQYF. The CDR3 DNA sequence: TGTGCCAGCAGCCCTCTGATGGGACTAAGCGCCTACGAGCAGTACTTC.

This clonotype was detected a few times. One junction end does not reproduce the germline sequence, and a read error may be involved. J is TRBJ2-7 and V is TRBV6-5; weak D call: TRBD1 (5 bases). This CDR3 is built from 13 residues. The V gene's germline CDR1 is MNHEY and CDR2 SVGAGI. CDR3 DNA sequence: TGTGCCAGCAGTTACTCGTTGGGGCTTTACGAGCACTTC. This gives the protein CASSYSLGLYEHF.

This chain links TRBV6-2 or TRBV6-3 with TRBJ1-2, with D possibly being TRBD1 (6 bases). The CDR3 extends over 15 amino acids. V lost 6 bases and J 0 bases, leaving 14 bases between the germline ends. Germline V CDR1 and CDR2: MNHEY, SVGEGT. CDR3 region: CASRTTGVTNYGYTF. The CDR3 nucleotides are TGTGCCAGCAGGACGACAGGCGTAACTAACTATGGCTACACCTTC.

This clonotype was seen a few times. The genes are TRBV5-6 and TRBJ2-5, with a tentative D call TRBD2 (6 bases). Germline assignment: CDR1 SGHDT and CDR2 YYEEEE. The CDR3 has 13 residues. The germline V and J ends were trimmed by 4 bases and 6 bases, with 13 bases remaining between them. The CDR3 here is CASSPVGGKTQYF. As DNA, the CDR3 is TGTGCCAGCAGCCCCGTGGGGGGAAAGACCCAGTACTTC.